The 20 T cell receptor beta chains given below trace back to one sample, sequenced in a study of early T cells in non-severe SARS-CoV-2 infection. MiXCR, applied by TCRdb to the 5' RACE reads, yields one record per CDR3 protein. The sample lists tens of thousands of distinct CDR3 sequences, 11% to 15% occurring once. Sequences were obtained from whole blood. The receptors here all came from an adult who was a healthcare worker with PCR-confirmed SARS-CoV-2 infection or an uninfected control (not recorded which).

This clonotype was observed a few times. The gene calls are TRBV19 and TRBJ2-3; 10 nucleotides match TRBD2. Losses at the gene ends were 5 bases for V and 5 bases for J; bases not matched to a gene: 4. Germline V gives CDR1 LNHDA, CDR2 SQIVND (reference sequence). CDR3 size: 14 residues. The CDR3 DNA reads TGTGCCAGTAGTGAGCGGGGGGGCCGAGATACGCAGTATTTT. Its protein product is CASSERGGRDTQYF. The entire variable domain, with the rest obtained from reference TRBV19 and TRBJ2-3, is as follows: DGGITQSPKYLFRKEGQNVTLSCEQNLNHDAMYWYRQDPGQGLRLIYYSQIVNDFQKGDIAEGYSVSREKKESFPLTVTSAQKNPTAFYLCASSERGGRDTQYFGPGTRLTVL.

This clonotype was recorded a few times. The V and J genes are TRBV7-3 and TRBJ2-7; perhaps D is TRBD1 or TRBD2 (5 bases each). Germline V CDR1 and CDR2: SGHTA, FQGTGA. The CDR3 spans 13 residues. The germline V and J ends were trimmed by 5 bases and 3 bases, with 11 bases remaining between them. CDR3 in DNA: TGTGCCAGCAGCCCCGGGACGGGCTACGAGCAGTACTTC. Its translation is CASSPGTGYEQYF. Full variable domain (rest looked up from reference TRBV7-3 and TRBJ2-7): GAGVSQTPSNKVTEKGKYVELRCDPISGHTALYWYRQSLGQGPEFLIYFQGTGAADDSGLPNDRFFAVRPEGSVSTLKIQRTERGDSAVYLCASSPGTGYEQYFGPGTRLTVT.

The table lists this clonotype with a few counts. The chain combines TRBV6-2 or TRBV6-3 with TRBJ2-5, with 11 bases aligning to TRBD2. Unmatched junction bases numbered 7, after V lost 5 bases and J lost 5 bases. The CDR3 extends over 15 amino acids. Germline V CDR1 and CDR2: MNHEY, SVGEGT. DNA for the CDR3: TGTGCCAGCAGTCGTGGACTAGCGGGCGGGGAGACCCAGTACTTC. It codes for CASSRGLAGGETQYF.

The CDR3 sequence: CASSLIQTQYF. Here the CDR3 DNA reads TGTGCCAGCAGCTTAATCCAGACCCAGTACTTC. The V gene is TRBV7-2, the J gene TRBJ2-5; D is undetermined. V was clipped by 2 bases and J by 6 bases, with 4 bases between them. The CDR3 covers 11 residues. The germline CDR1 and CDR2 sequences are SGHTA and FQGNSA. The full variable domain, its missing parts supplied by reference TRBV7-2 and TRBJ2-5, is GAGVSQSPSNKVTEKGKDVELRCDPISGHTALYWYRQSLGQGLEFLIYFQGNSAPDKSGLPSDRFSAERTGGSVSTLTIQRTQQEDSAVYLCASSLIQTQYFGPGTRLLVL.

Only a few counts were recorded for this clonotype. The junction and the germline gene differ at one end; a read error may be behind it. V is TRBV9 and J is TRBJ2-1; maybe TRBD2 (6 bases). This CDR3 region has 16 residues. Germline V lookup: CDR1 SGDLS, CDR2 YYNGEE. The CDR3 bases are TGTGTCAGCAGCGTCCCTGCGGGGCTAACCTACAATGAGCAGTTCTTC. It specifies CVSSVPAGLTYNEQFF.

The chain carries TRBV29-1 and TRBJ1-2, with a weak D call TRBD1 (5 bases). The ends were cut back, 6 bases at V and 4 bases at J, with 9 bases in the middle. Looked up from germline, CDR1 is SQVTM and CDR2 is ANQGSEA. This CDR3 is built from 11 residues. CDR3 protein: CSVGDSYGYTF. In nucleotides, the CDR3 is TGCAGCGTGGGCGACAGCTATGGCTACACCTTC.

CDR3 residues: CASRVSGLNEQFF. CDR3 bases: TGTGCCAGCAGGGTTTCGGGGCTCAATGAGCAGTTCTTC. The rearrangement joins TRBV6-5 to TRBJ2-1, with D perhaps given as TRBD1 or TRBD2 (5 bases each). V was cut by 6 bases and J by 6 bases, with 12 bases left in between. This CDR3 is built from 13 residues. Germline V gives CDR1 MNHEY, CDR2 SVGAGI.

This clonotype was counted a few times. V gene TRBV7-9 combines with J gene TRBJ1-1; D call uncertain. The CDR3 extends over 13 amino acids. V gave up 1 base and J gave up 0 bases, with 3 bases separating them. CDR1 and CDR2 from the germline V gene are SEHNR and FQNEAQ (reference sequence). CDR3 DNA: TGTGCCAGCAGCTTAGTTCTGAACACTGAAGCTTTCTTT. This gives the protein CASSLVLNTEAFF.

This clonotype was observed many times. The CDR3 nucleotides are TGCAGCGTTGAAGATAAGGGACTAGACTCCTACGAGCAGTACTTC. Its translation is CSVEDKGLDSYEQYF. The rearrangement joins TRBV29-1 to TRBJ2-7, with TRBD2 identical over 8 bases. This CDR3 is built from 15 residues. V lost 0 bases to trimming and J lost 0 bases; unmatched junction nucleotides: 4. Germline V lookup: CDR1 SQVTM, CDR2 ANQGSEA.

V gene TRBV29-1 combines with J gene TRBJ1-1, with a tentative D call TRBD1 (5 bases). The CDR3 contains 12 residues. V shed 7 bases and J shed 4 bases, with 13 bases lying between them. Germline values: CDR1 SQVTM, CDR2 ANQGSEA. The CDR3 bases are TGCAGCGCCCCGACAGCATCCACTGAAGCTTTCTTT. It encodes CSAPTASTEAFF.

The chain recombines TRBV7-9 with TRBJ1-3; no clear D. Per the germline V gene, CDR1 is SEHNR and CDR2 is FQNEAQ (reference sequence). The CDR3 contains 15 residues. Trimming removed 1 base from V and 0 bases from J, with 7 bases in between. As DNA, the CDR3 is TGTGCCAGCAGCTTAGTCGGGAGCTCTGGAAACACCATATATTTT. This sequence encodes CASSLVGSSGNTIYF.

This clonotype was seen at least ten times. V is TRBV6-1 and J is TRBJ1-4; 7 nucleotides match TRBD1. CDR3 size: 14 residues. V lost 7 bases and J lost 7; bases outside the gene matches: 9. In germline, CDR1 is MNHNS, CDR2 SASEGT. The CDR3: CASTDRERAEKLFF. The CDR3 DNA sequence: TGTGCCAGCACTGACAGGGAACGGGCTGAAAAACTGTTTTTT.

This clonotype was seen many times. The V gene is TRBV29-1, the J gene TRBJ2-7; 8 positions agree with TRBD2. V lost 6 bases and J lost 4; bases outside the gene matches: 11. Germline V gene lookup returns CDR1 SQVTM and CDR2 ANQGSEA. CDR3 length equals 14 residues. The CDR3 loop reads CSVLKAGGAYEQYF. In DNA, the CDR3 is TGCAGCGTCTTGAAGGCCGGGGGGGCTTACGAGCAGTACTTC.

This clonotype occurred many times. This chain connects TRBV7-2 to TRBJ1-2, with 9 bases identical to TRBD1. Germline V gene lookup returns CDR1 SGHTA and CDR2 FQGNSA. V lost 0 bases to trimming and J lost 0 bases; unmatched junction nucleotides: 8. This CDR3 has 18 residues. The CDR3 loop is CASSLALTGGPSNYGYTF. In DNA form, the CDR3 reads TGTGCCAGCAGCTTAGCGTTAACAGGGGGCCCGTCTAACTATGGCTACACCTTC. Combining the CDR3 with reference TRBV7-2 and TRBJ1-2 gives the whole variable domain GAGVSQSPSNKVTEKGKDVELRCDPISGHTALYWYRQSLGQGLEFLIYFQGNSAPDKSGLPSDRFSAERTGGSVSTLTIQRTQQEDSAVYLCASSLALTGGPSNYGYTFGSGTRLTVV.

V usage is TRBV18 and J usage is TRBJ2-1, with D perhaps being TRBD1 or TRBD2 (5 bases each). V shed 0 bases and J shed 7 bases, with 16 bases lying between them. This CDR3 has 16 amino acids. Germline V gene data show CDR1 as KGHSH and CDR2 as LQKENI. The CDR3 bases are TGTGCCAGCTCACCACCAGCAGGAGCCGGGACGAATGAGCAGTTCTTC. This encodes CASSPPAGAGTNEQFF.

The rearrangement links TRBV3-1 to TRBJ1-5; no clear D. V was shortened by 0 bases and J by 3 bases, with 9 bases between the two germline ends. Germline V CDR1 and CDR2: LGHDT, YNNKEL (reference sequence). The CDR3 is 15 residues long. The CDR3, as DNA: TGTGCCAGCAGCCAAGACAGTACCCCCAATCAGCCCCAGCATTTT. It translates to CASSQDSTPNQPQHF.

This clonotype was counted many times. The CDR3 reads CASSQGLAPGRTDTQYF. The CDR3 DNA reads as TGTGCCAGCAGCCAGGGACTAGCCCCCGGCCGCACAGATACGCAGTATTTT. The chain has TRBV4-2 and TRBJ2-3; 9 bases map to TRBD2. This CDR3 is built from 17 residues. CDR1 and CDR2 from the germline V gene are LGHNA and YNFKEQ. Trimming cost V 3 bases and J 1 base; bases outside gene matches: 8.

The chain joins TRBV7-2 to TRBJ1-6; D gene unclear. Looked up from germline, CDR1 is SGHTA and CDR2 is FQGNSA. The CDR3 contains 11 residues. The V and J ends lost 2 bases and 15 bases respectively, with 8 bases between them. DNA of the CDR3: TGTGCCAGCAGCTTATCTGAGTACCTCCACTTT. Encoded protein: CASSLSEYLHF.

The chain uses TRBV7-2 and TRBJ2-7; 10 bases match TRBD2. Germline V gene lookup returns CDR1 SGHTA and CDR2 FQGNSA. The CDR3 has 16 residues. With 4 bases clipped from V and 1 base from J, the junction kept 7 bases outside the gene matches. Here the CDR3 DNA reads TGTGCCAGCAGCTCGGTAGCGGGGGGCCTGTCCTACGAGCAGTACTTC. The encoded protein is CASSSVAGGLSYEQYF. Full variable domain (remainder filled in from reference TRBV7-2 and TRBJ2-7): GAGVSQSPSNKVTEKGKDVELRCDPISGHTALYWYRQSLGQGLEFLIYFQGNSAPDKSGLPSDRFSAERTGGSVSTLTIQRTQQEDSAVYLCASSSVAGGLSYEQYFGPGTRLTVT.

This clonotype was counted ten times or more. The chain joins TRBV7-2 to TRBJ2-3; 7 nucleotides align to TRBD1. The germline V gene has CDR1 SGHTA and CDR2 FQGNSA. This CDR3 is built from 15 residues. After removal of 5 bases from V and 4 bases from J, the junction contained 9 bases not matched to a gene. CDR3 coding DNA: TGTGCCAGCAGCGTTAGGGGCCAGGGGGCAGATACGCAGTATTTT. It encodes CASSVRGQGADTQYF.